The 26 T cell receptor beta chains given below trace back to one sample, sequenced in a study of blood T cell repertoires in COVID-19 (dated by TCRdb to 2018 to 2021). The library relied on the immunoSEQ multiplex PCR assay. The immuneACCESS repertoire file appears here via TCRdb, limited to in-frame rearrangements. These files lack a portion of the clones; in checked studies, under half of the deficit traces to unresolved V genes, and the cause of the others is not known. For this sample the table gives more than 100,000 clones, of which more than 60% were detected only once. Of the sample, 2.3% falls within the top ten clones. Input material: peripheral blood. These receptors all stem from a man in his 70s with acute or convalescent COVID-19.

This clone was counted between two and nine times. This rearrangement joins TRBV2 to TRBJ1-2, with D possibly being TRBD1 (5 bases). Germline assignment: CDR1 SNHLY and CDR2 FYNNEI. V lost 8 bases, J lost 6 bases, and 19 bases lay in between. The CDR3 runs 14 residues. The CDR3 loop is CASEKLRQTNGYTF. CDR3 coding DNA: TGTGCCAGCGAAAAGCTTAGACAGACGAATGGCTACACCTTC.

The rearrangement uses TRBV12-3 or TRBV12-4 and TRBJ1-5; D is perhaps TRBD1 (6 bases). V was cut by 5 bases and J by 11 bases, with 13 bases left in between. The CDR3 spans 12 residues. CDR3 in DNA: TGTGCCAGCAGTCCGTCACAGGGTACCCAGCATTTT. This encodes CASSPSQGTQHF.

The chain joins TRBV7-2 to TRBJ1-4, with a weak D call TRBD1 (5 bases). The CDR3 runs to 15 residues. Trimming removed 7 bases from V and 2 bases from J, with 14 bases in between. Germline CDR1 is SGHTA and CDR2 is FQGNSA. The CDR3: CASTSQAGTNEKLFF. The DNA of the CDR3 is TGTGCCAGCACCTCTCAGGCAGGGACTAATGAAAAACTGTTTTTT.

The rearrangement joins TRBV3-1 (or the pseudogene TRBV3-2) to TRBJ2-2; TRBD2 aligns across 14 bases. J was trimmed by 0 bases and V by 1 base; bases with no gene match: 10. This CDR3 is 21 amino acids long. Germline CDR1 and CDR2: LGHDT and YNNKEL (reference sequence). CDR3: CASSQALGGTSGGANTGELFF. The CDR3 nucleotides read TGTGCCAGCAGCCAAGCCCTGGGGGGGACTAGCGGGGGAGCGAACACCGGGGAGCTGTTTTTT.

V usage is TRBV5-1 and J usage is TRBJ1-5; D is possibly TRBD1 (6 bases). CDR1 and CDR2 (germline): SGHRS, YFSETQ. This CDR3 has 15 amino acids. V lost 3 bases, J lost 1 base, and 11 bases lay in between. This CDR3 is CASSSRGGSNQPQHF. CDR3 nucleotides: TGCGCCAGCAGCTCTAGGGGGGGCAGCAATCAGCCCCAGCATTTT.

This rearrangement joins TRBV18 to TRBJ1-5, with 8 bases aligning to TRBD1. With V trimmed by 3 bases and J by 5 bases, 6 bases remained unmatched. CDR3 size: 15 residues. Germline V gene lookup returns CDR1 KGHSH and CDR2 LQKENI. This chain's CDR3 is CASSPTDRGYQPQHF. The CDR3 DNA follows: TGTGCCAGCTCACCTACAGACAGGGGTTATCAGCCCCAGCATTTT.

The rearrangement links TRBV12-2 to TRBJ2-1; the D call of TRBD2 is as the table states it, not checked on the DNA. TRBV12-2 is an annotated pseudogene. There are 15 residues in the CDR3. The CDR3 DNA reads as TGTGCAAGTCGCTTAGCGCTCGGGTTGAAGAATGAGCAGTTCTTC. Translating it yields CASRLALGLKNEQFF.

The gene calls are TRBV7-6 and TRBJ2-5; D is unclear. The germline V gene encodes CDR1 SGHVS and CDR2 FNYEAQ. The CDR3 spans 12 residues. V was pared by 4 bases and J by 6 bases, with 9 bases between. CDR3 sequence (DNA): TGTGCCAGCAGCTCCGGGTTGAAGACCCAGTACTTC. Translation gives CASSSGLKTQYF. Full variable domain (outside the CDR3, taken from reference TRBV7-6 and TRBJ2-5): GAGVSQSPRYKVTKRGQDVALRCDPISGHVSLYWYRQALGQGPEFLTYFNYEAQQDKSGLPNDRFSAERPEGSISTLTIQRTEQRDSAMYRCASSSGLKTQYFGPGTRLLVL.

The chain has TRBV4-2 and TRBJ2-2; D unclear. The CDR3 consists of 15 residues. Trimming cost V 4 bases and J 1 base, with 10 bases left between them. Looked up from germline, CDR1 is LGHNA and CDR2 is YNFKEQ. In DNA form, the CDR3 reads TGTGCCAGCAGCCCTCGCGACAAGAACACCGGGGAGCTGTTTTTT. Translation gives CASSPRDKNTGELFF.

V gene TRBV24-1 combines with J gene TRBJ1-1; D might be TRBD1 (5 bases). Germline CDR1 is KGHDR and CDR2 is SFDVKD. The V and J ends lost 7 bases and 2 bases respectively, with 13 bases between them. This CDR3 is built from 14 residues. The chain's CDR3 is CATRKNGQNTEAFF. The CDR3 DNA is TGTGCCACCAGGAAAAACGGACAAAACACTGAAGCTTTCTTT.

The chain joins TRBV15 to TRBJ2-1; 9 bases line up with TRBD2. This CDR3 comprises 16 residues. J lost 6 bases, V lost 5 bases, and 11 bases had no gene match. CDR1 LNHNV and CDR2 YYDKDF come from the germline V gene (reference sequence). CDR3 DNA sequence: TGTGCCACCAGCCGAGGGGGCGGGGGGGCCTCCAATGAGCAGTTCTTC. This translates into CATSRGGGGASNEQFF.

This chain links TRBV24-1 with TRBJ1-2; no firm D call. The germline V and J ends were trimmed by 5 bases and 3 bases, with 9 bases remaining between them. The germline gives CDR1 KGHDR, CDR2 SFDVKD. The CDR3 contains 13 residues. The CDR3: CATSGSPYYGYTF. The DNA for the CDR3 is TGTGCCACCAGTGGGAGCCCCTACTATGGCTACACCTTC.

This clone appeared once. The V gene is TRBV4-3, the J gene TRBJ2-1; 8 positions match TRBD1. The germline V gene has CDR1 LGHNA and CDR2 YSLEER. Trimming cost V 1 base and J 8 bases; bases outside gene matches: 13. This CDR3 contains 17 residues. CDR3 in DNA: TGCGCCAGCAGCCAAGGGGTCCGTGACAGGGGTGTCGATGAGCAGTTCTTC. It encodes CASSQGVRDRGVDEQFF.

V and J are TRBV7-3 and TRBJ2-7; possible D gene TRBD1, 5 bases. The CDR3 extends over 14 amino acids. Germline assignment: CDR1 SGHTA and CDR2 FQGTGA. Trimming removed 2 bases from V and 6 bases from J, with 14 bases in between. CDR3 residues: CASSLAVGALEQYF. DNA of the CDR3: TGTGCCAGCAGCTTAGCGGTAGGGGCCCTCGAGCAGTACTTC.

The sample holds a few counts of this clone. This chain links TRBV4-3 with TRBJ1-2, with TRBD1 identical over 8 bases. Germline CDR1 reads LGHNA; CDR2 reads YSLEER. The trim removed 3 bases at V and 4 bases at J, leaving 10 bases unmatched. The CDR3 contains 16 residues. CDR3: CASSHADRGDLYGYTF. In DNA, the CDR3 is TGCGCCAGCAGCCATGCAGACAGGGGAGATCTCTATGGCTACACCTTC.

This clone has just a few counts. This rearrangement joins TRBV4-2 to TRBJ2-7, with 11 bases fitting TRBD2. Germline V gene sequence: CDR1 LGHNA, CDR2 YNFKEQ. The junction had 7 bases not matched to a gene; V was cut back by 1 base and J by 2 bases. CDR3 length equals 17 residues. CDR3 DNA: TGTGCCAGCAGCCAAGTCCAATTTAGCGGGGGGGCCTACGAGCAGTACTTC. As protein: CASSQVQFSGGAYEQYF.

The chain has TRBV18 and TRBJ1-5; 7 nucleotides match TRBD1. Germline V gene lookup returns CDR1 KGHSH and CDR2 LQKENI. The CDR3 totals 15 residues. With V trimmed by 0 bases and J by 5 bases, 4 bases remained unmatched. As DNA, the CDR3 is TGTGCCAGCTCACCACCCGGGACAGAGGATCAGCCCCAGCATTTT. It encodes CASSPPGTEDQPQHF.

This rearrangement joins TRBV6-6 to TRBJ2-3, with 14 positions matching TRBD2. The CDR3 length is 16 residues. Germline trimming cut 7 bases from V and 3 bases from J; bases unmatched to any gene: 6. Germline CDR1 is MNHNY and CDR2 is SVGAGI (reference sequence). CDR3 loop: CASTTSGGAVTDTQYF. CDR3 nucleotide sequence: TGTGCCAGCACGACTAGCGGGGGGGCCGTGACAGATACGCAGTATTTT.

The CDR3 DNA reads as TGTGCCAGTAGTCCCGGGTGGAGGGGAAACGGCTACACCTTC. This encodes CASSPGWRGNGYTF. The chain links TRBV19 to TRBJ1-2; possible D gene TRBD1, 5 bases. Germline CDR1 is LNHDA and CDR2 is SQIVND (reference sequence). This CDR3 is 14 amino acids long. Trimming cost V 5 bases and J 8 bases, with 18 bases left between them.

V is TRBV12-5 and J is TRBJ2-7; D not resolved. CDR1 LGHNT and CDR2 FRNRAP come from the germline V gene. The CDR3 sequence is 13 residues long. The CDR3 region is CARLSYRSYEQYF. CDR3 DNA sequence: TGTGCCAGGCTATCTTACCGATCCTACGAGCAGTACTTC.

The count of this clone is one. The chain couples TRBV12-5 to TRBJ1-1, with 7 bases matching TRBD1. CDR3 size: 16 residues. V was clipped by 4 bases and J by 7 bases; unmatched bases: 15. Looked up from germline, CDR1 is LGHNT and CDR2 is FRNRAP. The CDR3: CASGSLTRDSRGEAFF. The CDR3 nucleotides are TGTGCTAGTGGTTCGCTTACCCGGGACAGCCGAGGTGAAGCTTTCTTT. Supplemented by reference TRBV12-5 and TRBJ1-1, the full variable domain reads DARVTQTPRHKVTEMGQEVTMRCQPILGHNTVFWYRQTMMQGLELLAYFRNRAPLDDSGMPKDRFSAEMPDATLATLKIQPSEPRDSAVYFCASGSLTRDSRGEAFFGQGTRLTVV.

V and J are TRBV6-2 or TRBV6-3 and TRBJ2-7; 7 nucleotides agree with TRBD1. In germline, CDR1 is MNHEY, CDR2 SVGEGT. The CDR3 is made up of 14 amino acids. The V and J ends lost 5 bases and 2 bases, in that order; junction bases with no gene match: 6. Here the CDR3 reads CASSDLTGTYEQYF. The CDR3 DNA is TGTGCCAGCAGTGACCTGACAGGGACCTACGAGCAGTACTTC.

This rearrangement joins TRBV2 to TRBJ1-4; tentative D call: TRBD1 (5 bases). The CDR3 has 14 residues. The germline V gene has CDR1 SNHLY and CDR2 FYNNEI. The V gene lost 7 bases and the J gene lost 0 bases, with 9 bases spanning the gap. This chain's CDR3 is CASKDKSTNEKLFF. DNA for the CDR3: TGTGCCAGCAAGGACAAATCAACTAATGAAAAACTGTTTTTT.

The chain joins TRBV29-1 to TRBJ2-1, with a weak D call TRBD1 (7 bases). The germline V gene encodes CDR1 SQVTM and CDR2 ANQGSEA. CDR3 size: 14 residues. Trimming removed 7 bases at V and 0 bases at J, with 13 bases between. CDR3 in amino acids: CSGGRTGSYNEQFF. In DNA, the CDR3 is TGCAGCGGGGGGAGGACAGGCTCCTACAATGAGCAGTTCTTC.

The rearrangement uses TRBV7-2 and TRBJ1-2, with D possibly matching TRBD1 (6 bases). The CDR3 is 14 amino acids. CDR1 is SGHTA and CDR2 is FQGNSA in the germline V gene. V lost 10 bases to trimming and J lost 3 bases, with 18 bases between them. CDR3 loop: CATLRVPGDYGYTF. The CDR3 DNA reads as TGTGCCACTTTGCGGGTGCCAGGGGACTATGGCTACACCTTC.

This chain uses TRBV7-2 with TRBJ1-4; perhaps TRBD1 as D (5 bases). CDR1 is SGHTA and CDR2 is FQGNSA in the germline V gene. The CDR3 consists of 15 residues. Trimming cost V 1 base and J 10 bases, with 16 bases left between them. The CDR3 loop is CASSLGVGLPSKLFF. CDR3 coding DNA: TGTGCCAGCAGCTTAGGAGTGGGACTCCCATCAAAACTGTTTTTT.